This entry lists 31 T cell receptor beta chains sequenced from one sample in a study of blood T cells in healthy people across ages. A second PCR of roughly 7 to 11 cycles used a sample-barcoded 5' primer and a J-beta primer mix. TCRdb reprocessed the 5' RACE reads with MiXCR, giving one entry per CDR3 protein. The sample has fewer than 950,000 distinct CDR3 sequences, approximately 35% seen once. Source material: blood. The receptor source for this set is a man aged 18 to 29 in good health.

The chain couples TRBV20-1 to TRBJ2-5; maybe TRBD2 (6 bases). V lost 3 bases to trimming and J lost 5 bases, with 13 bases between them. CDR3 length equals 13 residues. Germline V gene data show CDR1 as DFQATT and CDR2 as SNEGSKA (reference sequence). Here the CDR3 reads CSARSAGRETQYF. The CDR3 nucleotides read TGCAGTGCTAGGAGCGCGGGGAGGGAGACCCAGTACTTC.

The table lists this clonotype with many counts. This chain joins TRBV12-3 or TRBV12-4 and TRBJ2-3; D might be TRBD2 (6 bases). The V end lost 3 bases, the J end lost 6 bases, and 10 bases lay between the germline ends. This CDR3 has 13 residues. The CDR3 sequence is CASSFARGDTQYF. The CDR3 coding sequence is TGTGCCAGCAGTTTTGCCCGGGGGGATACGCAGTATTTT.

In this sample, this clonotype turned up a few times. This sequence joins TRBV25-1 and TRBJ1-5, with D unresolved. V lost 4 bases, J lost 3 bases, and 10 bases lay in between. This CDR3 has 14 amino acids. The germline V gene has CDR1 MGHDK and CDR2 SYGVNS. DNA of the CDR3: TGTGCCAGCAGTGGACGGTGGGACAATCAGCCCCAGCATTTT. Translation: CASSGRWDNQPQHF.

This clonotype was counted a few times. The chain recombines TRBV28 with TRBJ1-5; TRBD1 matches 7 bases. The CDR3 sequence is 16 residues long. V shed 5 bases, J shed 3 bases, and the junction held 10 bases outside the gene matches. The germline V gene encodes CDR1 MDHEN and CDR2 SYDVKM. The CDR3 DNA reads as TGTGCCAGCAGTATCAGTTGGGGACAGCTCAATCAGCCCCAGCATTTT. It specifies CASSISWGQLNQPQHF.

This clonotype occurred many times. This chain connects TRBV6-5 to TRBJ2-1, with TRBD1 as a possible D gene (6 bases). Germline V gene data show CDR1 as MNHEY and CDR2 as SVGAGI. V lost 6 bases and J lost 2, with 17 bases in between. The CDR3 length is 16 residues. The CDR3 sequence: CASRPGQTQTYNEQFF. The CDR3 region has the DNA TGTGCCAGCAGACCCGGACAGACACAGACCTACAATGAGCAGTTCTTC.

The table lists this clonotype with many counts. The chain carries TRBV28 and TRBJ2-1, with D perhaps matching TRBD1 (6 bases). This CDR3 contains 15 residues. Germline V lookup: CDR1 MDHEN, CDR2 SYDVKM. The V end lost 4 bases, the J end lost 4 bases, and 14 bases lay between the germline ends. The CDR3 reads CASSSPGTPYNEQFF. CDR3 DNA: TGTGCCAGCAGTTCTCCCGGGACACCGTACAATGAGCAGTTCTTC.

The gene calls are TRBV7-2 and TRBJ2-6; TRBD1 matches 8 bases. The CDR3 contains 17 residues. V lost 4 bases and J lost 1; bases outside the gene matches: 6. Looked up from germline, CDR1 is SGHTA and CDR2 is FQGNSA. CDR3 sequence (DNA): TGTGCCAGCAGCTCATCCAGGACAGGGTCTGGGGCCAACGTCCTGACTTTC. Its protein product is CASSSSRTGSGANVLTF.

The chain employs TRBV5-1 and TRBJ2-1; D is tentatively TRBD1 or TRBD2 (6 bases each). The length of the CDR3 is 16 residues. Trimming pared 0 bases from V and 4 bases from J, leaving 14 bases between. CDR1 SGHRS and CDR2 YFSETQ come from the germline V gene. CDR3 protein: CASSLARGRIYNEQFF. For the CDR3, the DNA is TGCGCCAGCAGCTTGGCTCGGGGGCGTATATACAATGAGCAGTTCTTC.

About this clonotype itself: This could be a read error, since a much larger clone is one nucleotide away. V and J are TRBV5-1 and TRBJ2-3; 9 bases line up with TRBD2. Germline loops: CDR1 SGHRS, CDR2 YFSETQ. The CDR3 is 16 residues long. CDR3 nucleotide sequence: TGCGCCGGCAGCTTGGCACTAGCGGGCAACGACGTAACGCAGTATTTT. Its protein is CAGSLALAGNDVTQYF. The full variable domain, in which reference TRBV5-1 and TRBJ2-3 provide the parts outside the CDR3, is KAGVTQTPRYLIKTRGQQVTLSCSPISGHRSVSWYQQTPGQGLQFLFEYFSETQRNKGNFPGRFSGRQFSNSRSEMNVSTLELGDSALYLCAGSLALAGNDVTQYFGPGTRLTVL.

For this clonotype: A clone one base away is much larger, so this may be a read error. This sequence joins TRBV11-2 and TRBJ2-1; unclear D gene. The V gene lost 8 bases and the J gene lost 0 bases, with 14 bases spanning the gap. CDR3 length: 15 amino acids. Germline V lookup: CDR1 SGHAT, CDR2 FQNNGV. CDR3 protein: CASLWGRASYNEQFF. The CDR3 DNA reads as TGTGCCAGCTTATGGGGTCGAGCCTCCTACAATGAGCAGTTCTTC. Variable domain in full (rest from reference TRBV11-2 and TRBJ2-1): EAGVAQSPRYKIIEKRQSVAFWCNPISGHATLYWYQQILGQGPKLLIQFQNNGVVDDSQLPKDRFSAERLKGVDSTLKIQPAKLEDSAVYLCASLWGRASYNEQFFGPGTRLTVL.

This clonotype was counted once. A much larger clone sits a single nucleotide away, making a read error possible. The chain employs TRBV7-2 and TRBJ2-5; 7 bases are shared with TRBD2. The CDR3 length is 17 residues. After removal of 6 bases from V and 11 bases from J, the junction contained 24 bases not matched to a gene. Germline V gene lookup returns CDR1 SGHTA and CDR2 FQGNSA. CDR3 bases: TGTGCCAGCAGTACGTCTCCGGCGCGGGGGATATACAATGAGCAGTACTTC. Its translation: CASSTSPARGIYNEQYF.

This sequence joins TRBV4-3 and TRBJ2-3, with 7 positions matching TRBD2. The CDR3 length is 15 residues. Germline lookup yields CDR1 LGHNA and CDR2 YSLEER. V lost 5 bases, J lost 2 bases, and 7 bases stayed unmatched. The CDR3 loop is CASSWASGATDTQYF. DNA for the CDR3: TGCGCCAGCAGCTGGGCTAGCGGAGCCACAGATACGCAGTATTTT.

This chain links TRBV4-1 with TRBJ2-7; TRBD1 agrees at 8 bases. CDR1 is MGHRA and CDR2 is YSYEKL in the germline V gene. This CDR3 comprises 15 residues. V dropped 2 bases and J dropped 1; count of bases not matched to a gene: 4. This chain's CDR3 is CASSQRTGSSYEQYF. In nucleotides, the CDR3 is TGCGCCAGCAGCCAAAGGACAGGGAGTTCCTACGAGCAGTACTTC.

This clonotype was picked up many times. Here the CDR3 reads CASSPGQGSNQPQHF. DNA of the CDR3: TGTGCCAGCAGTCCGGGACAGGGCTCCAATCAGCCCCAGCATTTT. This rearrangement joins TRBV27 to TRBJ1-5; 9 bases are shared with TRBD1. Germline values: CDR1 MNHEY, CDR2 SMNVEV (reference sequence). The CDR3 loop spans 15 amino acids. The V gene end was trimmed by 5 bases and the J gene end by 3 bases; junction bases not matched to a gene: 5.

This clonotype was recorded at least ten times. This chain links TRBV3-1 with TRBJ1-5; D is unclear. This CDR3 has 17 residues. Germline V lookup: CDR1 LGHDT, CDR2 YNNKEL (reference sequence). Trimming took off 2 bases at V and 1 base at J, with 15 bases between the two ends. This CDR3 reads CASSQRLPFLSNQPQHF. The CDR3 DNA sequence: TGTGCCAGCAGCCAACGGCTTCCGTTCCTCAGCAATCAGCCCCAGCATTTT.

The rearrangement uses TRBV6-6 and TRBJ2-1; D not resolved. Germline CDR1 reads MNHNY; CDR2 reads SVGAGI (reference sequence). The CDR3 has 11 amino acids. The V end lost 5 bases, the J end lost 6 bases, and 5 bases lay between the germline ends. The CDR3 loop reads CASSKPNEQFF. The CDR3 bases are TGTGCCAGCAGTAAGCCCAATGAGCAGTTCTTC.

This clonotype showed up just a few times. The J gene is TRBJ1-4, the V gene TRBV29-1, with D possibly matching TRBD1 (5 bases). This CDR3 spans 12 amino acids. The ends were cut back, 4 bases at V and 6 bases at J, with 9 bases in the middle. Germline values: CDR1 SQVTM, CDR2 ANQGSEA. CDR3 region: CSVVGGDEKLFF. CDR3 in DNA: TGCAGCGTTGTGGGGGGGGATGAAAAACTGTTTTTT. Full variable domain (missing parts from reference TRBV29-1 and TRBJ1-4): SAVISQKPSRDICQRGTSLTIQCQVDSQVTMMFWYRQQPGQSLTLIATANQGSEATYESGFVIDKFPISRPNLTFSTLTVSNMSPEDSSIYLCSVVGGDEKLFFGSGTQLSVL.

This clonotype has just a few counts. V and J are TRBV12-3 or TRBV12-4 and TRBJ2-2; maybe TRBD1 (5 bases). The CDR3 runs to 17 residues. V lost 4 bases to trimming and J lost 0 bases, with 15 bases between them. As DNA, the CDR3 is TGTGCCAGCAGTTCAAGGACATCCGCCTCGAACACCGGGGAGCTGTTTTTT. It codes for CASSSRTSASNTGELFF.

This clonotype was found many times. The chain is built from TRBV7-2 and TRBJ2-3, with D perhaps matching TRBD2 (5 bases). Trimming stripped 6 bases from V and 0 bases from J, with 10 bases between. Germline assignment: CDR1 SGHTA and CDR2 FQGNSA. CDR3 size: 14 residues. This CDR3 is CASRTPGSTDTQYF. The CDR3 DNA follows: TGTGCCAGCAGAACCCCGGGAAGCACAGATACGCAGTATTTT. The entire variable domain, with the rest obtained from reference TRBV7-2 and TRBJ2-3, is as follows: GAGVSQSPSNKVTEKGKDVELRCDPISGHTALYWYRQSLGQGLEFLIYFQGNSAPDKSGLPSDRFSAERTGGSVSTLTIQRTQQEDSAVYLCASRTPGSTDTQYFGPGTRLTVL.

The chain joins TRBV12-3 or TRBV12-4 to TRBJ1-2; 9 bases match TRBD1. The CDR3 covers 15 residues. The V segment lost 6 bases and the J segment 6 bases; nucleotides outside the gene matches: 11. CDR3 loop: CASSSQGQGSHGYTF. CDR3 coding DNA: TGTGCCAGCAGCTCCCAGGGACAGGGTTCCCATGGCTACACCTTC.

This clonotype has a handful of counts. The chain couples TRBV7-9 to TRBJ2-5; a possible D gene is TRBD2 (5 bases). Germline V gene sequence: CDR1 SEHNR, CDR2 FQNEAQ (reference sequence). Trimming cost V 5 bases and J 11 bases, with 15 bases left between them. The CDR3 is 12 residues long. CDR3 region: CASSAGRGEQYF. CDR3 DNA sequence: TGTGCCAGCAGCGCAGGACGGGGAGAGCAGTACTTC.

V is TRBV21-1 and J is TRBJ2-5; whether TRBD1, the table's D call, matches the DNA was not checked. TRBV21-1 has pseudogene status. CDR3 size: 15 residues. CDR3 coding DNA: TGTGCCAGCAGCGCCCGACAGGGTTGGTCCGGGACCCAGTACTTC. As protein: CASSARQGWSGTQYF.

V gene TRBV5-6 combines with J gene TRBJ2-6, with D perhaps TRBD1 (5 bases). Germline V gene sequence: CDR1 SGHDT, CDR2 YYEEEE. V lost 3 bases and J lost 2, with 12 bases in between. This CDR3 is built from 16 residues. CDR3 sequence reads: CASSSYRGAGANVLTF. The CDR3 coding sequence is TGTGCCAGCAGCTCCTATAGGGGCGCTGGGGCCAACGTCCTGACTTTC. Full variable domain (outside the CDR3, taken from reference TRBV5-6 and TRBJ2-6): DAGVTQSPTHLIKTRGQQVTLRCSPKSGHDTVSWYQQALGQGPQFIFQYYEEEERQRGNFPDRFSGHQFPNYSSELNVNALLLGDSALYLCASSSYRGAGANVLTFGAGSRLTVL.

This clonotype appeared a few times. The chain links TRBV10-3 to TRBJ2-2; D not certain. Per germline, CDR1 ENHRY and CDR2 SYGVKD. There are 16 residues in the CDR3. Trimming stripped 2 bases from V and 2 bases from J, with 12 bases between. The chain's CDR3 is CAISELGQTNTGELFF. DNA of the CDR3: TGTGCCATCAGTGAGCTGGGTCAGACAAACACCGGGGAGCTGTTTTTT.

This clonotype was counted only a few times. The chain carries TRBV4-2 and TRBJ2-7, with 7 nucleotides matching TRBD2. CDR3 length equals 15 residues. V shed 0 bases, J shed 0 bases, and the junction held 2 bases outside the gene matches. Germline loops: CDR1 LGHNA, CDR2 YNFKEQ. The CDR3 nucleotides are TGTGCCAGCAGCCAAGAAGGCGGGAGCTCCTACGAGCAGTACTTC. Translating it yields CASSQEGGSSYEQYF.

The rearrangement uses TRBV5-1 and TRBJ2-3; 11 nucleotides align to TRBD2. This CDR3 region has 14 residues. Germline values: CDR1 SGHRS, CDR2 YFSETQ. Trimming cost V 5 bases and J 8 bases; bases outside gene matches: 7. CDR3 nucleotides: TGCGCCAGCAGACTAGCGGGGGTTACTGGTACGCAGTATTTT. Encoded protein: CASRLAGVTGTQYF.

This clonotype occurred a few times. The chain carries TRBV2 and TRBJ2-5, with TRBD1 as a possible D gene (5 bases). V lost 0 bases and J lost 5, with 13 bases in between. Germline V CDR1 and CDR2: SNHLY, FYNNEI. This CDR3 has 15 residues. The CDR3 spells CASSEALGADETQYF. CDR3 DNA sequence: TGTGCCAGCAGTGAAGCGCTTGGGGCAGATGAGACCCAGTACTTC.

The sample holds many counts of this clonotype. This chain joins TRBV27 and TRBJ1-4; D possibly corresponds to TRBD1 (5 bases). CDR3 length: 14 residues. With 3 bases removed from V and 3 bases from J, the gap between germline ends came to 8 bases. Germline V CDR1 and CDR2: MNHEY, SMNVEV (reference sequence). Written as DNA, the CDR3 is TGTGCCAGCAGTTTCCGGGGCGCTAATGAAAAACTGTTTTTT. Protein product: CASSFRGANEKLFF.

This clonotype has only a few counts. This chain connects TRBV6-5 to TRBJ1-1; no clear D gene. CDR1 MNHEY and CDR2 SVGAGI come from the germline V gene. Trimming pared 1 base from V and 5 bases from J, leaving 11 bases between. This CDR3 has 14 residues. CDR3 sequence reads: CASSYYKKETEAFF. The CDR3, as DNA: TGTGCCAGCAGTTACTATAAAAAGGAGACTGAAGCTTTCTTT.

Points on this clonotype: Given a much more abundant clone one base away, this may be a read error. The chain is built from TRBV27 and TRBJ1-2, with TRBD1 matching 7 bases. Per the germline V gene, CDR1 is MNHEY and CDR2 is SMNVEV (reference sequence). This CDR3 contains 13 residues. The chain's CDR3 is CVSSRDSTYGYTF. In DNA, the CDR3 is TGTGTCAGCAGCCGGGACAGCACTTATGGCTACACCTTC.

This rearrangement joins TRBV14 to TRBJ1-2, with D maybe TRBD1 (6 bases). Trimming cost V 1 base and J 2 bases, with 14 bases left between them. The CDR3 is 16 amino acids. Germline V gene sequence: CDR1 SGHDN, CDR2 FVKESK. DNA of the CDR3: TGTGCCAGCAGCCAAGTAGGCAGGGGCTACAACTATGGCTACACCTTC. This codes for CASSQVGRGYNYGYTF. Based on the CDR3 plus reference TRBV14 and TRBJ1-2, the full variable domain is EAGVTQFPSHSVIEKGQTVTLRCDPISGHDNLYWYRRVMGKEIKFLLHFVKESKQDESGMPNNRFLAERTGGTYSTLKVQPAELEDSGVYFCASSQVGRGYNYGYTFGSGTRLTVV.